This T cell receptor (beta chain) was retrieved from a study of a mutant IDH1 vaccine in newly diagnosed glioma. Study conclusions and caveats: Pseudoprogression appeared independent of alterations in top peripheral clonotypes.

With regard to this clone: Its matching antigen is unknown.

As to time point: week 23, last vaccination. Vaccinated patients received 300 ug of mutant IDH1 20-mer peptide per dose, with topical imiquimod. Each of the donors came in with new WHO grade 3 or 4 astrocytomas that were IDH1-mutant and ATRX-lost. Sequenced by immunoSEQ multiplex PCR; TCRdb stores in-frame clones only, minus some. The sample carries around 80,000 clones, 85% recorded once. The sequences come from PBMCs, collected from a glioma patient whose treatment included an IDH1 peptide vaccine. This clonotype originated in a woman aged 50 to 60 with glioma.

CDR3 DNA: TGTGCCAGCAGTTTATGGCCCGGCGGAGCCTATAATTCACCCCTCCACTTT. Translation: CASSLWPGGAYNSPLHF. V usage is TRBV27 and J usage is TRBJ1-6, with no clear D. Germline V lookup: CDR1 MNHEY, CDR2 SMNVEV (reference sequence). V was shortened by 1 base and J by 2 bases, with 12 bases between the two germline ends. The CDR3 loop spans 17 amino acids.